This T cell receptor (beta chain) is from a study of blood T cell repertoires in COVID-19. For the study at large: Sites in the United States, Italy and Spain provided acute and convalescent COVID-19 samples.

Study processing details: Estimated nucleated cell counts came from reference gene primer amplification. TCRdb keeps only in-frame clones here, not all; method: immunoSEQ multiplex PCR. V, J and clone size are those of that table, while D and trimming were read from the DNA. The sample carries about 170,000 clones, roughly 82% recorded once. V was cut by 4 bases and J by 4 bases, with 19 bases left in between. The germline CDR1 and CDR2 sequences are KGHSH and LQKENI. The CDR3 covers 16 residues. The sequence derives from a woman aged 70 to 79 with acute or convalescent COVID-19. Source material: peripheral blood. This sequence joins TRBV18 and TRBJ1-1, with D perhaps TRBD1 (5 bases). CDR3 amino acids: CASSRSSVGGGTEAFF. In nucleotides, the CDR3 is TGTGCCAGCTCACGATCCTCGGTCGGCGGGGGCACTGAAGCTTTCTTT.